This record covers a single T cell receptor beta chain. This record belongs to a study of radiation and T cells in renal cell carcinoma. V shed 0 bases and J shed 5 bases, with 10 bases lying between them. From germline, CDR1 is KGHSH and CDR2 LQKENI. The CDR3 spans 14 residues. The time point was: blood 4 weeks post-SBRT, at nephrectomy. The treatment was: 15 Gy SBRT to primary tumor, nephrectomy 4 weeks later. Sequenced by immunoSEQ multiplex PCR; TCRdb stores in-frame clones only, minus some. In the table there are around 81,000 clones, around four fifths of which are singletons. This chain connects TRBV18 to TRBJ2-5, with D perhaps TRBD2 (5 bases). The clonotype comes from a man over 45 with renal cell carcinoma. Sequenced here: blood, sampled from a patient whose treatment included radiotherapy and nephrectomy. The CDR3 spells CASSPPRGMETQYF. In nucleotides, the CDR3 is TGTGCCAGCTCACCACCGAGAGGGATGGAGACCCAGTACTTC.